This is a list of T cell receptor beta chains from one sample in a study of neurological immune-mediated disorders. A single record per CDR3 protein comes from TCRdb applying MiXCR to the 5' RACE reads. Among 40,000 to 45,000 distinct CDR3 sequences listed, roughly 13% were seen once. The sample consisted of PBMCs. The receptor source for this set is a female donor in good health. The CDR3 runs from the conserved cysteine through the conserved F or W. Fields, in order: clone size, V gene, J gene, D gene, CDR3 protein, CDR3 DNA. A D gene is named only where the DNA matches it firmly. Only part of the rows carry a size: once, few, many, or a class if the clone is expanded.

many,TRBV2,TRBJ2-5,TRBD1,CASSETGSRQETQYF,TGTGCCAGCAGTGAGACAGGGAGCAGACAAGAGACCCAGTACTTC
many,TRBV6-5,TRBJ1-1,-,CASSQTTGEAFF,TGTGCCAGCAGCCAAACCACTGGGGAAGCTTTCTTT
many,TRBV24-1,TRBJ2-1,TRBD1,CATSDPGQGYNEQFF,TGTGCCACCAGTGACCCCGGACAGGGCTACAATGAGCAGTTCTTC
-,TRBV15,TRBJ1-1,-,CATSRVGGGGLETEAFF,TGTGCCACCAGCAGAGTCGGGGGGGGAGGTTTGGAGACTGAAGCTTTCTTT
many,TRBV2,TRBJ1-5,-,CASRGDEGNLPQHF,TGTGCCAGCAGGGGGGACGAAGGGAATCTGCCCCAGCATTTT
many,TRBV29-1,TRBJ2-7,-,CSAMAGTNYEQYF,TGCAGCGCCATGGCCGGGACGAATTACGAGCAGTACTTC
many,TRBV5-1,TRBJ2-1,-,CASSLESLGGNEQFF,TGCGCCAGCAGCTTGGAGTCCTTGGGGGGCAATGAGCAGTTCTTC
many,TRBV7-6,TRBJ1-1,-,CASSYRENTEAFF,TGTGCCAGCAGCTACAGGGAGAACACTGAAGCTTTCTTT
many,TRBV29-1,TRBJ2-7,-,CSVVEVVQYF,TGCAGCGTTGTTGAAGTTGTGCAGTACTTC
many,TRBV11-2,TRBJ1-5,-,CASSRESNQPQHF,TGTGCCAGCAGTAGGGAGAGCAATCAGCCCCAGCATTTT
many,TRBV14,TRBJ1-2,-,CASSQVGQDLYGYTF,TGTGCCAGCAGCCAAGTCGGCCAGGACCTCTATGGCTACACCTTC
few,TRBV20-1,TRBJ1-6,-,CSARDLQKENSPLHF,TGCAGTGCTAGAGATCTCCAGAAAGAAAATTCACCCCTCCACTTT
many,TRBV7-2,TRBJ2-7,-,CASSPTWGYEQYF,TGTGCCAGCAGCCCCACTTGGGGTTACGAGCAGTACTTC
few,TRBV9,TRBJ2-7,-,CASSPLGGMGEQYF,TGTGCCAGCAGCCCCCTCGGAGGGATGGGAGAGCAGTACTTC
many,TRBV10-3,TRBJ1-1,-,CAISYDFNTEAFF,TGTGCCATCAGTTATGACTTTAACACTGAAGCTTTCTTT
many,TRBV28,TRBJ1-5,TRBD1,CASAGQAGIQPQHF,TGTGCCAGCGCTGGACAGGCCGGAATTCAGCCCCAGCATTTT
many,TRBV7-9,TRBJ2-4,TRBD2,CASSPRLAGDGAKNIQYF,TGTGCCAGCAGCCCCCGACTAGCGGGAGACGGGGCCAAAAACATTCAGTACTTC
many,TRBV2,TRBJ2-3,TRBD2,CASRTSGKGTDTQYF,TGTGCCAGCAGGACTAGCGGGAAAGGGACAGATACGCAGTATTTT
many,TRBV20-1,TRBJ2-3,TRBD2,CSASPSGVTDTQYF,TGCAGTGCCTCCCCCAGCGGGGTCACAGATACGCAGTATTTT
many,TRBV3-1,TRBJ2-3,-,CASSHRGADTQYF,TGTGCCAGCAGCCATCGTGGGGCAGATACGCAGTATTTT
-,TRBV20-1,TRBJ1-1,-,CSATGLTNTEAFF,TGCAGTGCCACAGGACTTACGAACACTGAAGCTTTCTTT
-,TRBV24-1,TRBJ2-1,TRBD2,CATSDSWTSGYNEQFF,TGTGCCACCAGTGATTCCTGGACTAGCGGGTACAATGAGCAGTTCTTC
many,TRBV20-1,TRBJ2-7,-,CSARPGPAYEQYF,TGCAGTGCTAGGCCCGGGCCCGCCTACGAGCAGTACTTC
many,TRBV5-1,TRBJ1-1,-,CASSLGYLNTEAFF,TGCGCCAGCAGCTTGGGTTACCTGAACACTGAAGCTTTCTTT
many,TRBV4-1,TRBJ2-1,-,CASSQRPSPYNEQFF,TGCGCCAGCAGCCAACGTCCCAGCCCCTACAATGAGCAGTTCTTC
many,TRBV25-1,TRBJ2-1,-,CASSEFRASSYNEQFF,TGTGCCAGCAGTGAATTTCGGGCAAGTTCCTACAATGAGCAGTTCTTC
many,TRBV20-1,TRBJ2-3,-,CSALSPGSSTDTQYF,TGCAGTGCTTTAAGCCCCGGGAGTAGCACAGATACGCAGTATTTT
many,TRBV20-1,TRBJ2-1,-,CSAPRPGSNEQFF,TGCAGTGCTCCCAGGCCGGGAAGCAATGAGCAGTTCTTC
-,TRBV5-1,TRBJ2-2,-,CASSSGGEPFF,TGCGCCAGCAGCTCAGGGGGGGAGCCGTTTTTT
many,TRBV19,TRBJ2-5,-,CASSIARPETQYF,TGTGCCAGTAGTATAGCCAGACCAGAGACCCAGTACTTC
many,TRBV7-9,TRBJ2-5,TRBD2,CASSPGLAGAETQYF,TGTGCCAGCAGCCCCGGACTAGCGGGGGCTGAGACCCAGTACTTC
many,TRBV20-1,TRBJ1-5,-,CSARQDFNQPQHF,TGCAGTGCCAGACAGGATTTCAATCAGCCCCAGCATTTT
many,TRBV5-1,TRBJ1-4,TRBD1,CASSLWTGPNEKLFF,TGCGCCAGCAGCTTATGGACAGGTCCTAATGAAAAACTGTTTTTT
many,TRBV20-1,TRBJ2-7,-,CSGNLAREQYF,TGCAGTGGGAACCTGGCCCGGGAGCAGTACTTC
many,TRBV3-1,TRBJ1-1,-,CASSQGTANTEAFF,TGTGCCAGCAGCCAAGGGACCGCGAACACTGAAGCTTTCTTT
many,TRBV20-1,TRBJ1-2,-,CSASGGDPRGYTF,TGCAGTGCTAGTGGGGGGGATCCGCGTGGCTACACCTTC
many,TRBV9,TRBJ2-5,TRBD2,CASRGGAEETQYF,TGTGCCAGCCGCGGGGGGGCCGAAGAGACCCAGTACTTC
many,TRBV5-6,TRBJ2-7,-,CASSLPKNSYEQYF,TGTGCCAGCAGTCTACCAAAAAACTCCTACGAGCAGTACTTC
many,TRBV7-2,TRBJ1-3,TRBD1,CASSYNNQGGHSGNTIYF,TGTGCCAGCAGCTATAATAACCAAGGGGGCCACTCTGGAAACACCATATATTTT
many,TRBV10-3,TRBJ2-1,-,CATSPKDNEQFF,TGTGCCACTTCACCCAAGGACAATGAGCAGTTCTTC
many,TRBV12-3/TRBV12-4,TRBJ1-5,TRBD1,CASSPNRGQQPQHF,TGTGCCAGCAGCCCAAACAGGGGGCAGCAGCCCCAGCATTTT
many,TRBV7-7,TRBJ1-3,TRBD1,CASSPGTGGGNTIYF,TGTGCTAGCAGCCCAGGGACAGGGGGAGGAAACACCATATATTTT
many,TRBV20-1,TRBJ2-7,TRBD2,CSALRASGRSDEQYF,TGCAGTGCCCTCAGGGCTAGCGGGAGGAGTGACGAGCAGTACTTC
many,TRBV7-2,TRBJ2-5,TRBD1,CASSPPAWDSLQETQYF,TGTGCCAGCAGCCCACCTGCCTGGGACAGCTTACAAGAGACCCAGTACTTC
many,TRBV11-2,TRBJ2-1,TRBD2,CASSLEAGGYNEQFF,TGTGCCAGCAGCTTAGAGGCGGGGGGGTACAATGAGCAGTTCTTC
many,TRBV5-1,TRBJ2-3,-,CASSTGGPDTQYF,TGCGCCAGCAGCACCGGTGGGCCAGATACGCAGTATTTT